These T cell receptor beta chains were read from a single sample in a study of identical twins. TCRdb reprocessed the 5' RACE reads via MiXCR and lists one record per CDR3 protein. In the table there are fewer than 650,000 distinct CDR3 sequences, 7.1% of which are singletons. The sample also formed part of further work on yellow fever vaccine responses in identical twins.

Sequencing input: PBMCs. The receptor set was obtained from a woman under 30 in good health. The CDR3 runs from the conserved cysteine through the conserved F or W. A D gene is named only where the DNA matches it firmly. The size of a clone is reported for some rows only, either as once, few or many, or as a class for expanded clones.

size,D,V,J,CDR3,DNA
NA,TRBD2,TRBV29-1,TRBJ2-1,CSGGLAGIHGEQFF,TGCAGCGGGGGACTAGCGGGGATACACGGTGAGCAGTTCTTC
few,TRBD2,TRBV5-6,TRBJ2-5,CASSFRTSGSETQYF,TGTGCCAGCAGCTTTCGGACTAGCGGGAGCGAGACCCAGTACTTC
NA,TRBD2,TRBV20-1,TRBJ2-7,CSARDNSGSTYEQYF,TGCAGTGCTAGAGATAATAGCGGGAGCACCTACGAGCAGTACTTC
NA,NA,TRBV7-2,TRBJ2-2,CASRLAGELFF,TGTGCCAGCAGACTAGCCGGGGAGCTGTTTTTT
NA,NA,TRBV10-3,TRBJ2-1,CAISESIYNEQFF,TGTGCCATCAGTGAGTCCATCTACAATGAGCAGTTCTTC
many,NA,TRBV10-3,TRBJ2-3,CAGSYQGSDFPTITDTQYF,TGTGCCGGTTCTTATCAGGGGTCGGACTTTCCCACGATTACAGATACGCAGTATTTT
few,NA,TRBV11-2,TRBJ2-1,CASSTGSAGREFF,TGTGCCAGCAGCACAGGCTCGGCAGGTCGGGAGTTCTTC
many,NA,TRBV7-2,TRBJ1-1,CASSLAAKLNTEAFF,TGTGCCAGCAGCTTAGCTGCCAAGTTGAACACTGAAGCTTTCTTT
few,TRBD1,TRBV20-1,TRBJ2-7,CSASLRDRLSYEQYF,TGCAGTGCTAGCCTCCGGGACAGGCTTTCCTACGAGCAGTACTTC
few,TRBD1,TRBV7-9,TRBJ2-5,CASSLAITGQGQETQYF,TGTGCCAGCAGCTTAGCTATCACGGGACAGGGGCAAGAGACCCAGTACTTC
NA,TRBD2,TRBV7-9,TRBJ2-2,CATNTIAGNTGELFF,TGTGCCACAAACACTATAGCGGGAAACACCGGGGAGCTGTTTTTT
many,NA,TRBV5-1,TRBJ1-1,CASSLVPGLNTEAFF,TGCGCCAGCAGCTTGGTCCCAGGACTGAACACTGAAGCTTTCTTT
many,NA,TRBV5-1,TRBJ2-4,CASRDFSGVDIQYF,TGCGCCAGCAGAGATTTCTCAGGGGTAGACATTCAGTACTTC
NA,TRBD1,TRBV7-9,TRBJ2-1,CASSSENRGPGNEQFF,TGTGCCAGCAGCTCAGAAAACAGGGGTCCCGGAAATGAGCAGTTCTTC
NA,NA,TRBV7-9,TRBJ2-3,CASSSPTGSDTQYF,TGTGCCAGCAGCTCGCCCACAGGGTCAGATACGCAGTATTTT
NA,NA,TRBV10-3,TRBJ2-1,CAISDYGSRSYNEQFF,TGTGCCATCAGTGACTACGGGAGTAGGTCCTACAATGAGCAGTTCTTC
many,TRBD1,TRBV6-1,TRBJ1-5,CASSEPTGVGQPQHF,TGTGCCAGCAGTGAACCAACAGGGGTGGGGCAGCCCCAGCATTTT
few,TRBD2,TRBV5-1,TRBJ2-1,CASSPGTSAHNEQFF,TGCGCCAGCAGCCCCGGGACTAGCGCCCACAATGAGCAGTTCTTC
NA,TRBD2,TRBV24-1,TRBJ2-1,CATSPPGGSNEQFF,TGTGCCACCAGTCCTCCGGGAGGGAGTAATGAGCAGTTCTTC
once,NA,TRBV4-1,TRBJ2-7,CASSQSAGGLEQYF,TGCGCCAGCAGCCAATCAGCCGGGGGCCTAGAGCAGTACTTC
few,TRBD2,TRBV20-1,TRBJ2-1,CSASGRKVNEQFF,TGCAGTGCTAGCGGGAGGAAAGTCAATGAGCAGTTCTTC
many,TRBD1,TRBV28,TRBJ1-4,CAISTGANEKLFF,TGTGCCATCTCGACAGGGGCCAATGAAAAACTGTTTTTT
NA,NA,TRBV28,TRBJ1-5,CASSQGPQHF,TGTGCCAGCAGCCAGGGTCCCCAGCATTTT
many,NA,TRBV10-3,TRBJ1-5,CATGGGNQPQHF,TGTGCCACCGGGGGGGGGAATCAGCCCCAGCATTTT
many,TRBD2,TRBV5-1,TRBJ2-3,CASSLGLAGSTDTQYF,TGCGCCAGCAGCTTGGGACTAGCGGGGTCCACAGATACGCAGTATTTT
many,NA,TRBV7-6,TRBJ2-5,CASSFNQYQETQYF,TGTGCCAGCAGCTTTAACCAGTACCAAGAGACCCAGTACTTC
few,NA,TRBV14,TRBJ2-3,CASSQDYTDTQYF,TGTGCCAGCAGCCAGGACTACACAGATACGCAGTATTTT
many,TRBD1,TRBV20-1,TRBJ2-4,CSASRTGYTGDIQYF,TGCAGTGCTAGCCGGACTGGCTACACAGGGGACATTCAGTACTTC
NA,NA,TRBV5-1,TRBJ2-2,CASSLGWDTSNTGELFF,TGCGCCAGCAGCTTGGGATGGGACACCTCGAACACCGGGGAGCTGTTTTTT
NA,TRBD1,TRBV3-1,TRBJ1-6,CASSQGAGYNSPLHF,TGTGCCAGCAGTCAGGGGGCCGGCTATAATTCACCCCTCCACTTT
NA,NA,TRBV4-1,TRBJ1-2,CASSQDLNGYTF,TGCGCCAGCAGCCAAGATTTAAATGGCTACACCTTC
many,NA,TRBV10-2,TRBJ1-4,CASSLRAENEKLFF,TGCGCCAGCAGTCTCCGGGCCGAAAATGAAAAACTGTTTTTT
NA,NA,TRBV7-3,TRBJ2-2,CASSLTRAGSNTGELFF,TGTGCCAGCAGCTTAACGAGGGCAGGATCGAACACCGGGGAGCTGTTTTTT
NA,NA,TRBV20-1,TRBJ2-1,CSARPPYWQSSYNEQFF,TGCAGTGCTAGGCCCCCCTACTGGCAGAGCTCCTACAATGAGCAGTTCTTC
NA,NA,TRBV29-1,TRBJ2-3,CSVDETSRGTDTQYF,TGCAGCGTTGATGAAACTAGCAGAGGCACAGATACGCAGTATTTT
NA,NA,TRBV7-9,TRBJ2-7,CASWGLSSYEQYF,TGTGCCTCCTGGGGGTTGAGCTCCTACGAGCAGTACTTC
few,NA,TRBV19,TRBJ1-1,CASSIGGLNTEAFF,TGTGCCAGTAGTATAGGCGGATTGAACACTGAAGCTTTCTTT
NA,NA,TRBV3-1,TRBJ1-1,CASSQVDRLNTEAFF,TGTGCCAGCAGCCAGGTGGACCGCCTGAACACTGAAGCTTTCTTT
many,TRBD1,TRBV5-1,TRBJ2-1,CASIERTGGPHNEQFF,TGCGCCAGCATCGAGCGAACAGGGGGCCCACACAATGAGCAGTTCTTC
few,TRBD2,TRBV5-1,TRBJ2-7,CASSWTSGIGSYEQYF,TGCGCCAGCAGCTGGACTAGCGGGATTGGGTCCTACGAGCAGTACTTC
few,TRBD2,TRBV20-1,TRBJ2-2,CSASLLAGGPYGELFF,TGCAGTGCTAGCCTACTAGCGGGAGGGCCTTATGGGGAGCTGTTTTTT
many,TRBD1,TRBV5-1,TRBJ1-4,CASSAKAGGTNEKLFF,TGCGCCAGCAGCGCAAAAGCAGGGGGAACTAATGAAAAACTGTTTTTT
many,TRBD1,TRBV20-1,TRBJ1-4,CSAKQGPLREKLFF,TGCAGTGCTAAACAGGGGCCCCTTCGTGAAAAACTGTTTTTT
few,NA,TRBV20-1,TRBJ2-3,CSIESLTDTQYF,TGCAGCATAGAAAGCCTAACAGATACGCAGTATTTT
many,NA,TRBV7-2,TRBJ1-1,CASSLAAGFNTEAFF,TGTGCCAGCAGCTTAGCGGCAGGTTTTAACACTGAAGCTTTCTTT
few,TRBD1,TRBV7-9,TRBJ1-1,CASSLYRTTGRNTEAFF,TGTGCCAGCAGCTTATACCGCACGACAGGGAGGAACACTGAAGCTTTCTTT
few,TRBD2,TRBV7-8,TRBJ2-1,CASSLLAVLGYEQFF,TGTGCCAGCAGCTTACTAGCGGTGTTAGGTTATGAGCAGTTCTTC